Below, 3 T cell receptor beta chains from the same sample are listed, as sequenced in a study of response to subunit inactivated influenza vaccine (dated by TCRdb to 2017 to 2018). The method behind the library was RT-PCR. The sequencer listed for this sample is Illumina HiSeq 2500. The public reads were run again by TCRdb, first through fastp at Q25 and then through MiXCR, and only productive beta chains were kept. One record per CDR3 amino acid sequence lists the most common genes and DNA. The sample includes 300,000 to 350,000 distinct CDR3 sequences, with about a fifth observed a single time. Roughly 10% of the sample is taken by the ten largest. This specimen consisted of PBMCs from blood, obtained 21 months after vaccination. The receptors come from a man in his fifties or sixties who received an inactivated influenza vaccine. Donor details come from another sample of the same person, matched by shared clones.

CDR3 in DNA: TGCAGTGCTTTAGAGGGGACACTCACAGATACGCAGTATTTT. It specifies CSALEGTLTDTQYF. The chain couples TRBV20-1 to TRBJ2-3; D may be TRBD1 (6 bases). The length of the CDR3 is 14 residues. The V and J ends lost 5 bases and 2 bases respectively, with 14 bases between them. CDR1 is DFQATT, CDR2 SNEGSKA, per germline (reference sequence).

A few counts support this clonotype. The V gene is TRBV4-3, the J gene TRBJ1-5; D call uncertain. Between the trimmed V and J ends, which lost 7 bases and 2 bases, there was a span of 12 bases. Germline CDR1 is LGHNA and CDR2 is YSLEER. The CDR3 consists of 14 residues. The CDR3 sequence: CASTVRIGNQPQHF. CDR3 bases: TGCGCCAGCACGGTACGGATTGGCAATCAGCCCCAGCATTTT.

This clonotype appeared a few times. The chain uses TRBV7-2 and TRBJ2-1; tentative D call: TRBD1 (5 bases). CDR3 size: 14 residues. Germline V gene sequence: CDR1 SGHTA, CDR2 FQGNSA. Between the trimmed V and J ends, which lost 0 bases and 7 bases, there was a span of 10 bases. The CDR3 loop is CASSLANPGNEQFF. The CDR3 DNA follows: TGTGCCAGCAGCTTAGCAAATCCAGGGAATGAGCAGTTCTTC.